These T cell receptor beta chains were read from a single sample in a study of blood T cell repertoires in COVID-19. Some clones are missing from TCRdb's copy, which holds only in-frame ones; the method was immunoSEQ multiplex PCR. The table lists more than 150,000 clones, about 80% of them singletons. The sample was peripheral blood. These receptor sequences come from a man aged 65 to 85 who had recovered from COVID-19. Both conserved end residues are part of each CDR3.

TRBJ2-2	TRBV5-1	CASSRQGNTGELFF
TRBJ2-1	TRBV24-1	CATSDLHRGGGFGNEQFF
TRBJ2-7	TRBV9	CASSAGNYEQYF
TRBJ2-2	TRBV6-6	CAINFGTGGNSGELFF
TRBJ2-2	TRBV11-3	CASSSLAGGITGELFF
TRBJ1-1	TRBV2	CASSPFAEAFF
TRBJ2-7	TRBV7-2	CASSLREGASYEQYF
TRBJ2-5	TRBV6-2/TRBV6-3	CASSYSSIQETQYF
TRBJ1-2	TRBV6-5	CASSYSGRGYGYTF
TRBJ2-7	TRBV6-2/TRBV6-3	CASSWGLANHEQYF
TRBJ2-1	TRBV29-1	CSVESNSYNEQFF
TRBJ1-5	TRBV5-8	CASSLLGSPQPQHF
TRBJ1-1	TRBV5-5	CASSWTSNTEAFF
TRBJ1-2	TRBV7-2	CASSLVGGGQGFGNYGYTF